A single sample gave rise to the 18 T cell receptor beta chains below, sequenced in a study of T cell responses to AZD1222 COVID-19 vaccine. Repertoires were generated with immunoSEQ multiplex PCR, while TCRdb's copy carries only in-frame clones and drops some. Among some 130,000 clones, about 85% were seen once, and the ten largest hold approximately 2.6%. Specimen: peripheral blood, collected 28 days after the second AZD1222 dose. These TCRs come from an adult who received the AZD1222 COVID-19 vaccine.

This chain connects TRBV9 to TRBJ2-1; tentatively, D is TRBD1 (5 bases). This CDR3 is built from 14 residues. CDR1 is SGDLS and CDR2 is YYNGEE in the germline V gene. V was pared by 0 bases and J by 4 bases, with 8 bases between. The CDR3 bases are TGTGCCAGCAGCGTAGGTTGGACATACAATGAGCAGTTCTTC. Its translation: CASSVGWTYNEQFF.

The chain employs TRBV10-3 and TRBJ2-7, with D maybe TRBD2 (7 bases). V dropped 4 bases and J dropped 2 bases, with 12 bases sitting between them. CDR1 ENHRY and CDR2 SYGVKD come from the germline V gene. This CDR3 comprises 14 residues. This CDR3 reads CAISVRGGTYEQYF. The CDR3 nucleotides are TGTGCCATCAGTGTTCGCGGGGGCACCTACGAGCAGTACTTC.

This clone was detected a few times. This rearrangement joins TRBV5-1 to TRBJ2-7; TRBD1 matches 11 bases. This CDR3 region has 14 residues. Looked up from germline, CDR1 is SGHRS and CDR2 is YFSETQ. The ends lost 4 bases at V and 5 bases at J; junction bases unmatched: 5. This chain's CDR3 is CASSGQGAVHEQYF. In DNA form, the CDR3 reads TGCGCCAGCAGCGGACAGGGGGCTGTCCACGAGCAGTACTTC. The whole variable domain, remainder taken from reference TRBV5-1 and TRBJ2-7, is KAGVTQTPRYLIKTRGQQVTLSCSPISGHRSVSWYQQTPGQGLQFLFEYFSETQRNKGNFPGRFSGRQFSNSRSEMNVSTLELGDSALYLCASSGQGAVHEQYFGPGTRLTVT.

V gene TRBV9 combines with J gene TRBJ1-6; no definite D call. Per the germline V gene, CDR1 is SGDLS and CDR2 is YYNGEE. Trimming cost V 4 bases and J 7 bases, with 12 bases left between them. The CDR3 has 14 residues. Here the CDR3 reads CASSSGRKNSPLHF. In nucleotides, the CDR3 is TGTGCCAGCAGCTCTGGACGGAAAAATTCACCCCTCCACTTT.

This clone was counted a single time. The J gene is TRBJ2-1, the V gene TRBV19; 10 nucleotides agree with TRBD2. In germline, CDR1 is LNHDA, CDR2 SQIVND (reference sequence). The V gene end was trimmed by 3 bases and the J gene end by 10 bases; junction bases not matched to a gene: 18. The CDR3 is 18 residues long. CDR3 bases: TGTGCCAGTAGTATTGATTCCCCCCAGCGGGGGGGCAAAGTAGAGCAGTTCTTC. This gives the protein CASSIDSPQRGGKVEQFF.

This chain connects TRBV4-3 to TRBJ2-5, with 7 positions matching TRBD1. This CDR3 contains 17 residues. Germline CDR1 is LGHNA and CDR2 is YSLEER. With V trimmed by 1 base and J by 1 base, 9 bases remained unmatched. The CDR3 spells CASSQGVVGGLQETQYF. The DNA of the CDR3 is TGCGCCAGCAGCCAAGGAGTCGTAGGGGGCCTCCAAGAGACCCAGTACTTC.

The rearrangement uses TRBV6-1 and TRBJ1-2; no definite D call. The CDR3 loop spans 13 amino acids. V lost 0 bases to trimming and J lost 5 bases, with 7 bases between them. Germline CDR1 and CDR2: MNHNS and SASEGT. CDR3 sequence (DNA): TGTGCCAGCAGTGAAGCCGGTCGGTATGGCTACACCTTC. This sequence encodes CASSEAGRYGYTF.

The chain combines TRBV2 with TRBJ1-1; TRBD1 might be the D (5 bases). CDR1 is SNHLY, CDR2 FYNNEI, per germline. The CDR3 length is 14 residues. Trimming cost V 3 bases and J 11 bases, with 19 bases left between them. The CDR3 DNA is TGTGCCAGCAGTGATTCCTCGGGGGAGGGGAGGGCTTTCTTT. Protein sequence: CASSDSSGEGRAFF. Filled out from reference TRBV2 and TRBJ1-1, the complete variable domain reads EPEVTQTPSHQVTQMGQEVILRCVPISNHLYFYWYRQILGQKVEFLVSFYNNEISEKSEIFDDQFSVERPDGSNFTLKIRSTKLEDSAMYFCASSDSSGEGRAFFGQGTRLTVV.

CDR3 sequence: CSASWQVNGYTF. CDR3 nucleotides: TGCAGTGCTAGTTGGCAGGTCAATGGCTACACCTTC. This chain uses TRBV20-1 with TRBJ1-2; no reliable D call. Trimming pared 3 bases from V and 6 bases from J, leaving 11 bases between. In germline, CDR1 is DFQATT, CDR2 SNEGSKA (reference sequence). The CDR3 is made up of 12 amino acids.

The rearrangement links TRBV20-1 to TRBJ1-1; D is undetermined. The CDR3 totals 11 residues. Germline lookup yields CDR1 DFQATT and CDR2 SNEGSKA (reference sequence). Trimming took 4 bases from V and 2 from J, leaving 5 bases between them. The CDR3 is CSAKENTEAFF. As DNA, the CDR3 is TGCAGTGCTAAGGAAAACACTGAAGCTTTCTTT.

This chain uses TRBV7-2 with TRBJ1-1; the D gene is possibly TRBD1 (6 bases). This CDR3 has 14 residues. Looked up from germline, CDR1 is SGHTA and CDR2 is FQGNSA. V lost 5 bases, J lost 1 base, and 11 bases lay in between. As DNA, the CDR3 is TGTGCCAGCAGCGAACTAGGGGGGAACACTGAAGCTTTCTTT. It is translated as CASSELGGNTEAFF.

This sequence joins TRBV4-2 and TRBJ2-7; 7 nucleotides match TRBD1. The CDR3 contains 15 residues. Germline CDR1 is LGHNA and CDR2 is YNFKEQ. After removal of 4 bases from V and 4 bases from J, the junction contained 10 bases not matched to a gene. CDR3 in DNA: TGTGCCAGCAGCCTCGGGTCGGGACAGAATTACGAGCAGTACTTC. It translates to CASSLGSGQNYEQYF.

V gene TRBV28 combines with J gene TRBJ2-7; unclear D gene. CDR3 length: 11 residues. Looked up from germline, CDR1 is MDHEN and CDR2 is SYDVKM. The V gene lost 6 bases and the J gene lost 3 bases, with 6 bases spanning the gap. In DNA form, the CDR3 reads TGTGCCAGCAGAACGTACTACGAGCAGTACTTC. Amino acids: CASRTYYEQYF.

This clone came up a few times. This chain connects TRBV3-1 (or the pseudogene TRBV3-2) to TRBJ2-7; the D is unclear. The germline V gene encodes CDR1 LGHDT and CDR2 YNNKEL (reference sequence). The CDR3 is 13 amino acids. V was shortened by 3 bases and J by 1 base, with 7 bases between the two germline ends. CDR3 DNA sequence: TGTGCCAGCAGCCACCATGGATCCTACGAGCAGTACTTC. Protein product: CASSHHGSYEQYF.

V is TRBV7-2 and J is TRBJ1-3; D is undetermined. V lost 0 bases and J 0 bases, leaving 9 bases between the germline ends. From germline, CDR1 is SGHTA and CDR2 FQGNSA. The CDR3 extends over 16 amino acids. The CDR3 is CASSLAVPSSGNTIYF. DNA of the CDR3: TGTGCCAGCAGCTTAGCCGTACCTTCCTCTGGAAACACCATATATTTT.

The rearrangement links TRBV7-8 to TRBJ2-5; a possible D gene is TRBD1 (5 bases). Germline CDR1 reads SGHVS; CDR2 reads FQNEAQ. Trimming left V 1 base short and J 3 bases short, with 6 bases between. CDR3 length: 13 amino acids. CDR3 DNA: TGTGCCAGCAGCTTAGTCAGGGAAGAGACCCAGTACTTC. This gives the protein CASSLVREETQYF.

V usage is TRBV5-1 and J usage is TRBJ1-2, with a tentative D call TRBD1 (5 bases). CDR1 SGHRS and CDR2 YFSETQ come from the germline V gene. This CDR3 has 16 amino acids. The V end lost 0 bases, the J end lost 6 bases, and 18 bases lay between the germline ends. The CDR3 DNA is TGCGCCAGCAGCTTGGCTGGTGAGGGTTGGGGGAATGGCTACACCTTC. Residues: CASSLAGEGWGNGYTF. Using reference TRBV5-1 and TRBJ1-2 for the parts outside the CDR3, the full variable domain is KAGVTQTPRYLIKTRGQQVTLSCSPISGHRSVSWYQQTPGQGLQFLFEYFSETQRNKGNFPGRFSGRQFSNSRSEMNVSTLELGDSALYLCASSLAGEGWGNGYTFGSGTRLTVV.

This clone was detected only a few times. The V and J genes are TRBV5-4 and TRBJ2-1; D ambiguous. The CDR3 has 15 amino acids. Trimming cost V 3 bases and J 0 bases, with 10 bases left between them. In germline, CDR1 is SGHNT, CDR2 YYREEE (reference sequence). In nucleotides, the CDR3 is TGTGCCAGCAGCTCACGGATTAGCTCCTACAATGAGCAGTTCTTC. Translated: CASSSRISSYNEQFF.